The 15 T cell receptor beta chains below come from one sample, sequenced in a study of CD8 T cells in ankylosing spondylitis. TCRdb called the 5' RACE reads again in MiXCR, with one record for every CDR3 protein. The data show roughly 490,000 distinct CDR3 sequences, less than 6% seen once. These receptors' antigens are unknown. Study conclusions and caveats: Made up of about eight highly homologous variants, a TCR beta motif appeared characteristic of ankylosing spondylitis blood.

Sample: blood, either unsorted or a sorted T cell fraction (not recorded which). The receptors derive from a male donor with ankylosing spondylitis.

This clonotype was found many times. The chain joins TRBV20-1 to TRBJ2-5, with D tentatively TRBD1 (6 bases). Germline loops: CDR1 DFQATT, CDR2 SNEGSKA (reference sequence). The CDR3 contains 14 residues. Trimming left V 3 bases short and J 2 bases short, with 13 bases between. CDR3 sequence reads: CSARVGQGQETQYF. CDR3 nucleotides: TGCAGTGCTAGGGTTGGCCAGGGGCAAGAGACCCAGTACTTC.

This clonotype was counted a few times. The chain uses TRBV19 and TRBJ2-1; TRBD2 matches at 7 bases. Per germline, CDR1 LNHDA and CDR2 SQIVND (reference sequence). The CDR3 has 15 residues. The V segment lost 5 bases and the J segment 0 bases; nucleotides outside the gene matches: 4. In DNA, the CDR3 is TGTGCCAGTAGTCATCGCGGGAGCTCCTACAATGAGCAGTTCTTC. Translating gives CASSHRGSSYNEQFF.

In this sample, this clonotype turned up many times. The chain has TRBV5-1 and TRBJ2-5; 8 bases agree with TRBD1. CDR3 length: 13 residues. The V and J ends lost 5 bases and 8 bases, in that order; junction bases with no gene match: 8. CDR1 is SGHRS and CDR2 is YFSETQ in the germline V gene. CDR3 DNA: TGCGCCAGCAGTAATACAGGGGGTAACACCCAGTACTTC. Its translation: CASSNTGGNTQYF. Together with reference TRBV5-1 and TRBJ2-5, the CDR3 gives the full variable domain: KAGVTQTPRYLIKTRGQQVTLSCSPISGHRSVSWYQQTPGQGLQFLFEYFSETQRNKGNFPGRFSGRQFSNSRSEMNVSTLELGDSALYLCASSNTGGNTQYFGPGTRLLVL.

The chain recombines TRBV28 with TRBJ1-3; a possible D gene is TRBD1 (5 bases). CDR1 is MDHEN and CDR2 is SYDVKM in the germline V gene. The CDR3 totals 14 residues. Trimming cost V 6 bases and J 2 bases, with 11 bases left between them. CDR3 in DNA: TGTGCCAGCAGCCCAGCCAGGGCTGGAAACACCATATATTTT. This encodes CASSPARAGNTIYF.

This clonotype was counted many times. This rearrangement joins TRBV29-1 to TRBJ2-7, with 8 bases fitting TRBD1. The CDR3 contains 13 residues. Germline values: CDR1 SQVTM, CDR2 ANQGSEA. The V segment lost 5 bases and the J segment 3 bases; nucleotides outside the gene matches: 6. CDR3 nucleotide sequence: TGCAGCGTTCGACAGGGGCCTAACTACGAGCAGTACTTC. Amino acids: CSVRQGPNYEQYF.

The table lists this clonotype with many counts. The chain employs TRBV11-2 and TRBJ2-2; D gene unclear. Trimming took off 1 base at V and 0 bases at J, with 6 bases between the two ends. Germline CDR1 and CDR2: SGHAT and FQNNGV. This CDR3 has 15 residues. The CDR3 loop is CASSLVDPNTGELFF. CDR3 nucleotides: TGTGCCAGCAGCTTAGTAGATCCGAACACCGGGGAGCTGTTTTTT.

This clonotype was seen at least ten times. The genes are TRBV9 and TRBJ1-1, with D unclear. The length of the CDR3 is 14 residues. The germline V gene encodes CDR1 SGDLS and CDR2 YYNGEE. The V end lost 4 bases, the J end lost 3 bases, and 13 bases lay between the germline ends. CDR3 in DNA: TGTGCCAGCAGCCCCCGTGCTTGGGACACTGAAGCTTTCTTT. Its translation: CASSPRAWDTEAFF.

The chain employs TRBV2 and TRBJ2-7; perhaps TRBD2 as D (6 bases). Per germline, CDR1 SNHLY and CDR2 FYNNEI. V lost 5 bases, J lost 4 bases, and 12 bases lay in between. The CDR3 sequence is 13 residues long. CDR3 bases: TGTGCCAGCAGTTTACTAGCAGATTACGAGCAGTACTTC. Its protein is CASSLLADYEQYF.

This clonotype was detected ten times or more. This chain links TRBV24-1 with TRBJ2-2; a weak D match, TRBD2 (5 bases). The CDR3 has 14 amino acids. The V end lost 4 bases, the J end lost 0 bases, and 5 bases lay between the germline ends. In germline, CDR1 is KGHDR, CDR2 SFDVKD. CDR3 sequence (DNA): TGTGCCACCAGTGAAGCGGCGAACACCGGGGAGCTGTTTTTT. As protein: CATSEAANTGELFF.

Ten or more counts support this clonotype. The chain uses TRBV7-2 and TRBJ2-1; 8 bases fit TRBD1. The CDR3 contains 15 residues. CDR1 is SGHTA, CDR2 FQGNSA, per germline. With 2 bases clipped from V and 9 bases from J, the junction kept 9 bases outside the gene matches. The CDR3 loop is CASSLSGGASGEQFF. DNA of the CDR3: TGTGCCAGCAGCTTATCAGGGGGCGCGTCGGGTGAGCAGTTCTTC.

The chain is built from TRBV7-6 and TRBJ2-1; 9 positions agree with TRBD1. The germline V gene has CDR1 SGHVS and CDR2 FNYEAQ. This CDR3 is built from 17 residues. The V segment lost 5 bases and the J segment 4 bases; nucleotides outside the gene matches: 12. CDR3 in amino acids: CASSHDGGTGIYNEQFF. The CDR3 region has the DNA TGTGCCAGCAGCCACGATGGAGGGACAGGGATTTACAATGAGCAGTTCTTC.

This clonotype has a count of ten or more. The CDR3 protein is CASRDRVGTEAFF. DNA of the CDR3: TGTGCCAGCAGGGACAGGGTCGGGACTGAAGCTTTCTTT. This chain joins TRBV11-2 and TRBJ1-1; 8 nucleotides line up with TRBD1. The CDR3 has 13 residues. Germline values: CDR1 SGHAT, CDR2 FQNNGV. J gave up 5 bases and V 6 bases, and 5 bases lay outside the gene matches.

This clonotype was counted ten times or more. J is TRBJ2-7 and V is TRBV28; the match to TRBD1 covers 9 bases. The J segment lost 2 bases and the V segment lost 6 bases, leaving 8 bases of the junction unmatched. The CDR3 runs 15 residues. Germline CDR1 and CDR2: MDHEN and SYDVKM. Here the CDR3 reads CASRYRRTGAYEQYF. CDR3 in DNA: TGTGCCAGCAGGTACCGTCGGACAGGGGCCTACGAGCAGTACTTC.

This clonotype was recorded many times. The chain joins TRBV6-2 or TRBV6-3 to TRBJ1-5; D remains ambiguous. V lost 6 bases and J lost 0, with 9 bases in between. Germline V lookup: CDR1 MNHEY, CDR2 SVGEGT. The CDR3 has 14 residues. As DNA, the CDR3 is TGTGCCAGCAGGGAAGGGTATAGCAATCAGCCCCAGCATTTT. It encodes CASREGYSNQPQHF.

There are many counts of this clonotype. The rearrangement links TRBV5-1 to TRBJ2-1; the D gene is possibly TRBD1 (6 bases). This CDR3 has 14 amino acids. The ends were cut back, 6 bases at V and 5 bases at J, with 15 bases in the middle. Germline lookup yields CDR1 SGHRS and CDR2 YFSETQ. CDR3 sequence reads: CASTLTNRDNEQFF. The CDR3 region has the DNA TGCGCCAGCACCCTAACGAACAGGGACAATGAGCAGTTCTTC.